This TCR beta chain is drawn from a study of CD8+CD57+ T cells in acquired aplastic anemia. Study in general: Across the sorted CD4+ and CD8+ cells, DNA amounts averaged around 3.2 ug. General study results and limits: Twenty-nine CD8+ CDR3 sequences were shared between patients and controls.

Genomic DNA was employed as the template in profiling TCR beta VDJ and CDR3. TCRdb analysed the reads with MiXCR anew, one entry per CDR3 protein. Among 200,000 to 250,000 distinct CDR3 sequences listed, around 45% were seen once. All sequencing subjects had displayed CD8+CD57+ cell expansion on flow cytometry. Severe acquired aplastic anemia was diagnosed in all patients. Receipt of therapy had not occurred in any patient by the time of blood sampling. To note about this clonotype: Its target is unknown. An end of the junction differs from the germline gene, which may be a read error.

This CDR3 has 15 residues. Germline values: CDR1 LNHDA, CDR2 SQIVND (reference sequence). V gene TRBV19 combines with J gene TRBJ2-1; 9 positions match TRBD2. This TCR was recovered from a human donor with aplastic anemia. Sequenced material: sorted CD4+, CD8+, or CD8+CD57+ T cells (not recorded which) from PBMCs. CDR3 protein: CASSISRGGAAEQFF. The CDR3 DNA reads TGTGCCAGTAGTATCTCTCGCGGGGGGGCCGCTGAGCAATTCTTC. Full variable domain (remainder filled in from reference TRBV19 and TRBJ2-1): DGGITQSPKYLFRKEGQNVTLSCEQNLNHDAMYWYRQDPGQGLRLIYYSQIVNDFQKGDIAEGYSVSREKKESFPLTVTSAQKNPTAFYLCASSISRGGAAEQFFGPGTRLTVL.